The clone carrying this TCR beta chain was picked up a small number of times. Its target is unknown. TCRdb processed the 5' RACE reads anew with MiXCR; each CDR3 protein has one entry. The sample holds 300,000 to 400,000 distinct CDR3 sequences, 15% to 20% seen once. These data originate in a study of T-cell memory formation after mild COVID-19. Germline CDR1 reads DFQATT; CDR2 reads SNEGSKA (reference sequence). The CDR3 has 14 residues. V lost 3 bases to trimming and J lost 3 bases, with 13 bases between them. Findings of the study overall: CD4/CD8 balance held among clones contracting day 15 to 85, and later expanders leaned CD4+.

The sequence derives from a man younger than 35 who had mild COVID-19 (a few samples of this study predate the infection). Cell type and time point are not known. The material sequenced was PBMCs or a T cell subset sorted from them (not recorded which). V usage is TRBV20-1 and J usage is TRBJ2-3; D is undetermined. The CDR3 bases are TGCAGTGCTAGCGCCTTAATATTAACAGATACGCAGTATTTT. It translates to CSASALILTDTQYF.